Below, one T cell receptor beta chain is given with its context. The data stem from a study of technical replicates of blood from a few donors. Assay used: immunoSEQ multiplex PCR; TCRdb lists only in-frame clones, some missing. The profile shows 80,000 to 100,000 clones, 90% to 95% of them singletons. This receptor was identified in a human donor in good health. Sequencing was done on a sample of T cells isolated from PBMCs.

CDR3 sequence (DNA): TGTGCCAGCAGCTTAGGAATCGGGATAGCCAAAAACATTCAGTACTTC. Amino acids: CASSLGIGIAKNIQYF. V gene TRBV7-8 combines with J gene TRBJ2-4, with a weak D call TRBD2 (5 bases). Germline V gene lookup returns CDR1 SGHVS and CDR2 FQNEAQ. This CDR3 is 16 amino acids long. V gave up 1 base and J gave up 0 bases, with 10 bases separating them.